The following is a T cell receptor beta chain sequence with its context. Its antigen remains unknown. Germline-derived CDR1 and CDR2 are SGHRS and YFSETQ. This CDR3 spans 16 amino acids. V lost 4 bases and J lost 2; bases outside the gene matches: 5. This sample was taken from a study of T cell responses to AZD1222 COVID-19 vaccine. The study, taken as a whole, reports: Once two AZD1222 doses were given, Spike-specific TCR breadth and depth went up.

TCRdb's copy holds only in-frame clones and misses some; the assay was immunoSEQ multiplex PCR. The data contain about 160,000 clones, approximately 90% of them singletons. This receptor was taken from an adult in good health. This sample comprised peripheral blood, obtained on day 0 of AZD1222 vaccination. The rearrangement links TRBV5-1 to TRBJ2-3, with 12 nucleotides matching TRBD2. CDR3: CASSQTSGGHTDTQYF. As DNA, the CDR3 is TGCGCCAGCAGCCAGACTAGCGGGGGCCACACAGATACGCAGTATTTT.